Each of the 13 T cell receptor beta chains below was sequenced from the same sample in a study of regulatory T cells in long-lasting Graves disease. This sample's time point: persistent/refractory GD, antithyroid drugs over 5 years with positive TRAb. PBMC RNA served as the TCR library source. Arm-PCR of CDR3 regions with iRepertoire HTBI primers generated TCR beta libraries. TCRdb ran MiXCR on the multiplex PCR reads and lists one entry per CDR3 protein. Of 350,000 to 500,000 distinct CDR3 sequences in the sample, around 23% were seen once. Sample: peripheral blood mononuclear cells (PBMCs), taken when the disease was refractory, from a patient treated with antithyroid drugs. These receptor sequences come from a female donor with Graves disease.

In its sample, this clonotype was seen a few times. V gene TRBV12-3 or TRBV12-4 combines with J gene TRBJ2-1; 13 bases line up with TRBD2. The CDR3 has 16 amino acids. V was clipped by 3 bases and J by 6 bases; unmatched bases: 5. The CDR3 spells CASSFRTSGSVNEQFF. CDR3 sequence (DNA): TGTGCCAGCAGTTTCCGGACTAGCGGGAGTGTCAATGAGCAGTTCTTC.

This clonotype was seen ten or more times. This sequence joins TRBV19 and TRBJ2-7; TRBD2 matches 7 bases. CDR3 length: 15 residues. The germline V gene has CDR1 LNHDA and CDR2 SQIVND (reference sequence). Trimming at V came to 6 bases and at J to 0 bases, leaving 8 bases not matched to a gene. The CDR3 DNA sequence: TGTGCCAGTAGGCCTGCGGGAGCTGGCTCCTACGAGCAGTACTTC. The encoded protein is CASRPAGAGSYEQYF.

This chain connects TRBV25-1 to TRBJ1-6; D unclear. CDR1 and CDR2 from the germline V gene are MGHDK and SYGVNS. CDR3 length equals 17 residues. The V and J ends lost 1 base and 3 bases respectively, with 13 bases between them. For the CDR3, the DNA is TGTGCCAGCAGTGAATTGAAAGGCGCCAACTATAATTCACCCCTCCACTTT. Translation: CASSELKGANYNSPLHF.

This clonotype has only a few counts. The V gene is TRBV2, the J gene TRBJ2-1; 9 nucleotides line up with TRBD2. V lost 7 bases and J lost 9; bases outside the gene matches: 10. The germline V gene encodes CDR1 SNHLY and CDR2 FYNNEI. The CDR3 sequence is 14 residues long. The CDR3 sequence is CASIVGSGSSEQFF. Here the CDR3 DNA reads TGTGCCAGCATCGTTGGTAGCGGGAGTAGTGAGCAGTTCTTC.

The rearrangement uses TRBV27 and TRBJ2-7; D may be TRBD1 (5 bases). The CDR3 is 13 residues long. V was clipped by 8 bases and J by 0 bases, with 11 bases between them. In germline, CDR1 is MNHEY, CDR2 SMNVEV (reference sequence). CDR3 in DNA: TGTGCCAGCCAGGGCGGAAGCTCCTACGAGCAGTACTTC. Translating it yields CASQGGSSYEQYF.

V and J are TRBV20-1 and TRBJ2-5; perhaps D is TRBD1 or TRBD2 (5 bases each). The V end was cut by 4 bases, the J end by 2 bases, with 20 bases between. Germline CDR1 DFQATT, CDR2 SNEGSKA (reference sequence). The CDR3 sequence is 16 residues long. CDR3 sequence reads: CSAKRAPGTPQETQYF. For the CDR3, the DNA is TGCAGTGCTAAAAGGGCCCCCGGGACGCCACAAGAGACCCAGTACTTC.

This clonotype was picked up many times. The chain combines TRBV20-1 with TRBJ2-7; 9 nucleotides match TRBD1. The length of the CDR3 is 15 residues. Germline values: CDR1 DFQATT, CDR2 SNEGSKA (reference sequence). Unmatched junction bases numbered 9, after V lost 6 bases and J lost 0 bases. CDR3: CSAKTGQGSSYEQYF. The CDR3 nucleotides read TGCAGTGCAAAAACGGGACAGGGCAGCTCCTACGAGCAGTACTTC.

The V call is TRBV19, the J call TRBJ2-5; 7 positions match TRBD2. The J call may be faulty, since TRBJ2-1 better matches the DNA end. The germline CDR1 and CDR2 sequences are LNHDA and SQIVND (reference sequence). The CDR3 loop spans 14 amino acids. CDR3 coding DNA: TGTGCCAGTAGTTCCACTAGCGCCAACAATGAGCAGTTCTTC. Its protein product is CASSSTSANNEQFF.

The chain has TRBV7-2 and TRBJ2-1; TRBD1 matches at 8 bases. The CDR3 is made up of 18 amino acids. In germline, CDR1 is SGHTA, CDR2 FQGNSA. V dropped 1 base and J dropped 6; count of bases not matched to a gene: 14. As DNA, the CDR3 is TGTGCCAGCAGCTTAGACGTGGACAGGGCGTTAGAAGGCAATGAGCAGTTCTTC. Amino acid sequence: CASSLDVDRALEGNEQFF.

The V and J genes are TRBV11-2 and TRBJ2-7; 7 nucleotides match TRBD2. The CDR3 runs to 16 residues. After removal of 0 bases from V and 1 base from J, the junction contained 6 bases not matched to a gene. CDR1 is SGHAT and CDR2 is FQNNGV in the germline V gene. DNA of the CDR3: TGTGCCAGCAGCTTAGATATGCTAGCGGTTTCCTACGAGCAGTACTTC. As protein: CASSLDMLAVSYEQYF.

This clonotype was seen a single time. V is TRBV2 and J is TRBJ2-1; 9 bases map to TRBD2. Germline-derived CDR1 and CDR2 are SNHLY and FYNNEI. After removal of 7 bases from V and 8 bases from J, the junction contained 9 bases not matched to a gene. The CDR3 runs to 14 residues. CDR3 region: CASIQSGRRYEQFF. The CDR3 DNA sequence: TGTGCCAGCATCCAAAGCGGGAGGAGGTATGAGCAGTTCTTC.

This clonotype was seen ten or more times. The rearrangement links TRBV10-3 to TRBJ1-2; D unclear. Germline V gives CDR1 ENHRY, CDR2 SYGVKD. This CDR3 spans 12 amino acids. Deletions cut 8 bases from V and 0 bases from J, with 7 bases between. The CDR3 is CAILSSNYGYTF. In nucleotides, the CDR3 is TGTGCCATCTTGTCGTCTAACTATGGCTACACCTTC.

This clonotype was found a few times. The chain recombines TRBV6-1 with TRBJ2-7; TRBD2 agrees at 8 bases. CDR3 length equals 13 residues. J lost 4 bases, V lost 11 bases, and 10 bases had no gene match. Looked up from germline, CDR1 is MNHNS and CDR2 is SASEGT. CDR3 amino acids: CASWTSPIYEQYF. For the CDR3, the DNA is TGTGCCTCATGGACTAGCCCTATTTACGAGCAGTACTTC.